Listed here is a single TCR beta chain. Across about two dozen US areas, participants ranged in age from 18 to 89 years. In the authors' methods: Estimated nucleated cell counts came from reference gene primer amplification. The data were produced by immunoSEQ multiplex PCR, yet TCRdb's version contains in-frame clones alone and is incomplete. V, J and clone size are taken as reported in that table, and D and trimming were inferred from the DNA itself. The sample carries some 300,000 clones, around 92% recorded once. V trimming: 0 bases; J trimming: 15 bases; junction bases outside the gene matches: 14. Germline loops: CDR1 LNHNV, CDR2 YYDKDF (reference sequence). The CDR3 length is 16 residues. These data are taken from a study of blood T cell repertoires in COVID-19.

The sample taken for sequencing was PBMCs or T cells enriched from blood (not recorded which). The rearrangement uses TRBV15 and TRBJ2-1; the match to TRBD2 covers 10 bases. The sequence came from a woman aged 45-65 years who had been exposed to COVID-19. The CDR3 here is CATSRDFASGGPSMFF. The DNA of the CDR3 is TGTGCCACCAGCAGAGATTTCGCTAGCGGGGGCCCAAGTATGTTCTTC.